This T cell receptor beta chain stems from a study of CD8+ T cells in alopecia areata. Study overall: The drug, tofacitinib, lasted 6 to 18 months, followed by 6 months off drug.

On this clone: The antigen is not known.

RNA extraction was followed by reverse transcription into cDNA, which acted as the sequencing template. Here immunoSEQ multiplex PCR was the method, and the copy in TCRdb shows in-frame clones only, minus some. Of about 40,000 clones detected, roughly 90% appear once; the ten largest clones hold approximately 17%. Findings of the study overall: For lesional scalp, especially alopecia totalis/universalis, clonality was higher than in normal scalp. Any link of baseline CD8+ expansion to response, resting on one nonresponder, remains uncertain.

Treatment indicated: oral pan-JAK inhibitor, 5-10 mg twice daily. The CDR3 has 14 residues. Per the germline V gene, CDR1 is MNHEY and CDR2 is SVGAGI. With 5 bases clipped from V and 5 bases from J, the junction kept 7 bases outside the gene matches. Sequenced material: CD8+ T cells sorted from blood, taken at week 24, from a patient treated with tofacitinib. This sequence was found in a human donor with alopecia areata. This sequence joins TRBV6-5 and TRBJ2-5; 8 nucleotides agree with TRBD2. CDR3 sequence (DNA): TGTGCCAGCAGTACCGATAGCGGGGAGGAGACCCAGTACTTC. It specifies CASSTDSGEETQYF.